Following are 26 T cell receptor beta chains from one sample sequenced in a study of human T cells and chemical hapten exposure. TCRdb analysed the RACE reads with MiXCR anew, one entry per CDR3 protein. The sample consists of tens of thousands of distinct CDR3 sequences, 14% of them appearing once. Time point defined: pre-sensitization, week 0. Sample treatment: therapeutic diphenylcyclopropenone sensitization with weekly scalp DPC. This material consisted of whole blood, taken in connection with sensitization to the hapten diphenylcyclopropenone (DPC). All receptors derive from a woman in her forties or fifties with alopecia areata. Some clones in this sample may be carry-over from other donors' samples.

This clonotype was counted many times. The genes are TRBV29-1 and TRBJ1-4; TRBD1 matches 10 bases. The V gene's germline CDR1 is SQVTM and CDR2 ANQGSEA. There are 13 residues in the CDR3. V shed 5 bases and J 8 bases; nucleotides not matched to a gene: 5. The CDR3 sequence: CSVIGTGEEKLFF. CDR3 coding DNA: TGCAGCGTTATCGGGACAGGGGAGGAAAAACTGTTTTTT.

The chain carries TRBV5-1 and TRBJ2-7, with D hard to call. The CDR3 totals 8 residues. V was shortened by 8 bases and J by 9 bases, with 6 bases between the two germline ends. CDR1 is SGHRS and CDR2 is YFSETQ in the germline V gene. CDR3 bases: TGCGCCAGTCCGGGGCAGTACTTC. Amino acid sequence: CASPGQYF.

The chain combines TRBV27 with TRBJ2-2, with D maybe TRBD1 (5 bases). Per germline, CDR1 MNHEY and CDR2 SMNVEV (reference sequence). The CDR3 is made up of 17 amino acids. The V gene lost 5 bases and the J gene lost 0 bases, with 16 bases spanning the gap. The CDR3 here is CASSPGLGQTNTGELFF. CDR3 DNA: TGTGCCAGCAGTCCGGGCCTTGGACAAACGAACACCGGGGAGCTGTTTTTT.

The chain uses TRBV27 and TRBJ2-4; 7 bases are shared with TRBD2. The germline CDR1 and CDR2 sequences are MNHEY and SMNVEV (reference sequence). CDR3 size: 19 residues. Trimming took 0 bases from V and 0 from J; bases not matched to a gene: 11. The CDR3 region is CASSLSGRAVSVAKNIQYF. CDR3 DNA: TGTGCCAGCAGTTTATCGGGGAGGGCCGTTTCTGTAGCCAAAAACATTCAGTACTTC.

The chain links TRBV28 to TRBJ2-7; D is unclear. Trimming pared 5 bases from V and 0 bases from J, leaving 11 bases between. The germline V gene has CDR1 MDHEN and CDR2 SYDVKM. There are 14 residues in the CDR3. CDR3 sequence (DNA): TGTGCCAGCAGTCAACAGCAGAGCTCCTACGAGCAGTACTTC. This codes for CASSQQQSSYEQYF.

This clonotype was detected only a few times. This chain links TRBV6-4 with TRBJ2-1, with D hard to call. V was trimmed by 4 bases and J by 0 bases, leaving 10 bases between them. From germline, CDR1 is MRHNA and CDR2 SNTAGT. This CDR3 contains 15 residues. The CDR3 DNA is TGTGCCAGCAGTGTGGAGCCTAGCTCCTACAATGAGCAGTTCTTC. Protein product: CASSVEPSSYNEQFF.

This clonotype was counted ten times or more. CDR3 in DNA: TGTGCCTGGAATAAGGGGGTCTATTCCAGGTCCTCTGGGGCCAACGTCCTGACTTTC. Its protein is CAWNKGVYSRSSGANVLTF. The chain uses TRBV30 and TRBJ2-6; D may be TRBD1 (6 bases). This CDR3 has 19 residues. Deletions cut 4 bases from V and 0 bases from J, with 22 bases between. Germline values: CDR1 GTSNPN, CDR2 SVGIG (reference sequence).

This clonotype was counted between two and nine times. The chain couples TRBV20-1 to TRBJ1-5, with a possible D match to TRBD1 (5 bases). The CDR3 is 15 residues long. The V and J ends lost 6 bases and 0 bases respectively, with 15 bases between them. Germline values: CDR1 DFQATT, CDR2 SNEGSKA (reference sequence). CDR3 coding DNA: TGCAGTGCAGTTGGGGCTCCCTATAGCAATCAGCCCCAGCATTTT. Translation: CSAVGAPYSNQPQHF.

The gene calls are TRBV20-1 and TRBJ2-1; TRBD2 agrees at 9 bases. Germline CDR1 reads DFQATT; CDR2 reads SNEGSKA (reference sequence). The junction had 5 bases not matched to a gene; V was cut back by 5 bases and J by 6 bases. CDR3 size: 13 residues. CDR3 sequence (DNA): TGCAGTGCTGTGGGGGGACTAGCCAATGAGCAGTTCTTC. The encoded protein is CSAVGGLANEQFF.

The sample holds a few counts of this clonotype. This chain connects TRBV7-2 to TRBJ1-6; 7 bases align to TRBD1. Looked up from germline, CDR1 is SGHTA and CDR2 is FQGNSA. The CDR3 consists of 16 residues. Trimming took 2 bases from V and 0 from J; bases not matched to a gene: 1. DNA for the CDR3: TGTGCCAGCAGCTTATACAGGGGCTCCTATAATTCACCCCTCCACTTT. Translation: CASSLYRGSYNSPLHF.

This clonotype was seen only a few times. The V gene is TRBV20-1, the J gene TRBJ1-4; D not certain. In germline, CDR1 is DFQATT, CDR2 SNEGSKA (reference sequence). V gave up 8 bases and J gave up 8 bases, with 15 bases separating them. The CDR3 is made up of 12 amino acids. CDR3 residues: CSLPSDGEKLFF. The CDR3, as DNA: TGCAGTCTCCCTTCCGACGGGGAAAAACTGTTTTTT.

In this sample, this clonotype turned up a few times. The chain has TRBV7-2 and TRBJ1-2, with a possible D match to TRBD1 (5 bases). Germline V gene lookup returns CDR1 SGHTA and CDR2 FQGNSA. Trimming left V 5 bases short and J 1 base short, with 17 bases between. This CDR3 region has 16 residues. The CDR3 protein is CASSPRLGRINYGYTF. CDR3 sequence (DNA): TGTGCCAGCAGCCCCCGTTTGGGACGGATTAACTATGGCTACACCTTC.

The chain links TRBV2 to TRBJ2-7; 9 bases fit TRBD1. The CDR3 is made up of 15 amino acids. Per the germline V gene, CDR1 is SNHLY and CDR2 is FYNNEI. The V and J ends lost 5 bases and 0 bases, in that order; junction bases with no gene match: 5. Here the CDR3 reads CASSLQGAGSYEQYF. For the CDR3, the DNA is TGTGCCAGCAGTTTACAGGGGGCTGGCTCCTACGAGCAGTACTTC.

The chain uses TRBV4-1 and TRBJ1-1, with unresolved D. The CDR3 covers 16 residues. V shed 2 bases and J shed 1 base, with 14 bases lying between them. The germline V gene has CDR1 MGHRA and CDR2 YSYEKL. DNA of the CDR3: TGCGCCAGCAGCCAACCACTGGCAGGCGGGAACACTGAAGCTTTCTTT. Translated, it gives CASSQPLAGGNTEAFF.

The chain combines TRBV5-5 with TRBJ2-3; TRBD2 agrees at 8 bases. Germline trimming cut 4 bases from V and 0 bases from J; bases unmatched to any gene: 7. In germline, CDR1 is SGHKS, CDR2 YYEKEE (reference sequence). The CDR3 contains 16 residues. The CDR3 nucleotides are TGTGCCAGCAGCAAGGGACTAGGGGATAGCACAGATACGCAGTATTTT. Protein sequence: CASSKGLGDSTDTQYF.

This clonotype showed up just a few times. Written as DNA, the CDR3 is TGTGCCAGCTCACGGATAGGGAGAAATCAGCCCCAGCATTTT. As protein: CASSRIGRNQPQHF. This chain joins TRBV18 and TRBJ1-5; D uncertain. Germline loops: CDR1 KGHSH, CDR2 LQKENI. Deletions cut 4 bases from V and 4 bases from J, with 11 bases between. The CDR3 has 14 residues.

In this sample, this clonotype turned up once. This rearrangement joins TRBV3-1 to TRBJ1-4, with no clear D. With 4 bases removed from V and 13 bases from J, the gap between germline ends came to 16 bases. CDR1 and CDR2 (germline): LGHDT, YNNKEL (reference sequence). The CDR3 spans 13 residues. The CDR3 DNA follows: TGTGCCAGCAGCCCCGATACATCCGAGGGACTGTTTTTT. Protein sequence: CASSPDTSEGLFF. The whole variable domain, remainder taken from reference TRBV3-1 and TRBJ1-4, is DTAVSQTPKYLVTQMGNDKSIKCEQNLGHDTMYWYKQDSKKFLKIMFSYNNKELIINETVPNRFSPKSPDKAHLNLHINSLELGDSAVYFCASSPDTSEGLFFGSGTQLSVL.

This clonotype was found once. The chain is built from TRBV9 and TRBJ1-3; perhaps TRBD1 as D (5 bases). This CDR3 comprises 15 residues. V was clipped by 2 bases and J by 5 bases, with 14 bases between them. CDR1 and CDR2 (germline): SGDLS, YYNGEE. CDR3 nucleotides: TGTGCCAGCAGCGTCGAAAGGTCGGGGCGAAACACCATATATTTT. This sequence encodes CASSVERSGRNTIYF.

This clonotype was seen ten or more times. The chain recombines TRBV28 with TRBJ2-7; D call uncertain. Trimming shortened V by 6 bases and J by 2 bases, and 5 bases separated the two germline ends. CDR3 length: 11 amino acids. Germline CDR1 and CDR2: MDHEN and SYDVKM. CDR3 in amino acids: CASSSAYEQYF. The CDR3 DNA reads TGTGCCAGCAGCTCCGCCTACGAGCAGTACTTC.

The CDR3 spells CASSTRDREDTQYF. The CDR3 DNA follows: TGTGCCAGTAGTACCCGGGACAGGGAAGATACGCAGTATTTT. This chain connects TRBV19 to TRBJ2-3; the match to TRBD1 covers 9 bases. This CDR3 region has 14 residues. V gave up 4 bases and J gave up 5 bases; unmatched junction bases: 4. Germline assignment: CDR1 LNHDA and CDR2 SQIVND (reference sequence).

This clonotype was observed a few times. The rearrangement links TRBV20-1 to TRBJ2-4; 7 bases are a match to TRBD2. The CDR3 extends over 16 amino acids. The germline V gene encodes CDR1 DFQATT and CDR2 SNEGSKA (reference sequence). V was clipped by 1 base and J by 7 bases; unmatched bases: 13. The CDR3 coding sequence is TGCAGTGCTAGAGCCCTAGCGGATACGGGGAGGAACATTCAGTACTTC. It translates to CSARALADTGRNIQYF.

The chain uses TRBV28 and TRBJ2-5; a weak D match, TRBD2 (5 bases). Trimming took 5 bases from V and 5 from J, leaving 12 bases between them. The CDR3 is 13 amino acids. The germline gives CDR1 MDHEN, CDR2 SYDVKM. The CDR3 coding sequence is TGTGCCAGCAGTATAGAGAGGAGGGAGACCCAGTACTTC. It encodes CASSIERRETQYF. Based on the CDR3 plus reference TRBV28 and TRBJ2-5, the full variable domain is DVKVTQSSRYLVKRTGEKVFLECVQDMDHENMFWYRQDPGLGLRLIYFSYDVKMKEKGDIPEGYSVSREKKERFSLILESASTNQTSMYLCASSIERRETQYFGPGTRLLVL.

This clonotype was recorded at least ten times. CDR3 loop: CASSPDRGQETQYF. The CDR3 nucleotides read TGTGCCAGCAGTCCGGACAGGGGGCAAGAGACCCAGTACTTC. The rearrangement links TRBV7-2 to TRBJ2-5, with 10 bases identical to TRBD1. Trimming removed 6 bases from V and 2 bases from J; junction bases left unmatched: 3. The CDR3 sequence is 14 residues long. The germline V gene encodes CDR1 SGHTA and CDR2 FQGNSA.

This rearrangement joins TRBV19 to TRBJ2-5; the D gene is possibly TRBD2 (5 bases). This CDR3 has 16 residues. Trimming left V 1 base short and J 5 bases short, with 17 bases between. Per germline, CDR1 LNHDA and CDR2 SQIVND (reference sequence). The CDR3 region has the DNA TGTGCCAGTAGTATAGGACACGGAGCCCGAGGGGAGACCCAGTACTTC. It encodes CASSIGHGARGETQYF.

This clonotype was observed a few times. The rearrangement uses TRBV11-2 and TRBJ1-1; TRBD1 aligns across 11 bases. The V and J ends lost 4 bases and 4 bases, in that order; junction bases with no gene match: 2. The length of the CDR3 is 14 residues. In germline, CDR1 is SGHAT, CDR2 FQNNGV. The CDR3 is CASSYGTGGTEAFF. CDR3 nucleotide sequence: TGTGCCAGCAGCTACGGGACAGGGGGCACTGAAGCTTTCTTT.

This clonotype has more than one count but fewer than ten. The rearrangement links TRBV7-6 to TRBJ2-2, with 11 bases matching TRBD2. V trimming: 2 bases; J trimming: 1 base; junction bases outside the gene matches: 3. The CDR3 runs 17 residues. The germline V gene has CDR1 SGHVS and CDR2 FNYEAQ. The CDR3 protein is CASSLRGLAGNTGELFF. CDR3 sequence (DNA): TGTGCCAGCAGCTTACGTGGACTAGCGGGGAACACCGGGGAGCTGTTTTTT.